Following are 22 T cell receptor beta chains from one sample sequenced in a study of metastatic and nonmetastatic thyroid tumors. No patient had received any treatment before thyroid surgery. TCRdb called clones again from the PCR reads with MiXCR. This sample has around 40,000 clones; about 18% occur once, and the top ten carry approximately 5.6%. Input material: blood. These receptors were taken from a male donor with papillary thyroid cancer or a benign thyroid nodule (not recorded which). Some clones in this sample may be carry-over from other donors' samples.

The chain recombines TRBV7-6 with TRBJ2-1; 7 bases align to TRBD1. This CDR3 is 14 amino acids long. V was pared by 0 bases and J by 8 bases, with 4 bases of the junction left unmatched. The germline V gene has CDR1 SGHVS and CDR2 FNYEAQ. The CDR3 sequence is CASSLAGTVYEQFF. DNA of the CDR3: TGTGCCAGCAGCTTAGCCGGGACAGTCTATGAGCAGTTCTTC.

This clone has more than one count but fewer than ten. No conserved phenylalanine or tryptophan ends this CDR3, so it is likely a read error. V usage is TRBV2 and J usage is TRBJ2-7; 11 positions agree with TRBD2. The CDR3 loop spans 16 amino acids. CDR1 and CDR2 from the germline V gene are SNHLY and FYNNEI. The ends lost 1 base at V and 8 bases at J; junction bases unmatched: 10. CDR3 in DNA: TGTGCCAGCAGTGAAGTAGGTAGCGGGAGGGACTCTAAGCAGTACTTA. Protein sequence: CASSEVGSGRDSKQYL.

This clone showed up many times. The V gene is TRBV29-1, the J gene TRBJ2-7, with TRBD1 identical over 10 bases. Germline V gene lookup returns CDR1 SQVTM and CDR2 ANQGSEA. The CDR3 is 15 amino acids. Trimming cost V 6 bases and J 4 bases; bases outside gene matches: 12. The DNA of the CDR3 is TGCAGCGTCTCCAACTCGGGACAGGGGATTTACGAGCAGTACTTC. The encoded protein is CSVSNSGQGIYEQYF.

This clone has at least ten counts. The CDR3 is CASSSGWADEQYF. The CDR3 DNA reads as TGTGCCAGCAGCTCGGGGTGGGCAGACGAGCAGTACTTC. V usage is TRBV5-6 and J usage is TRBJ2-7; possible D gene TRBD2, 5 bases. With 3 bases removed from V and 5 bases from J, the gap between germline ends came to 12 bases. The CDR3 sequence is 13 residues long. Per the germline V gene, CDR1 is SGHDT and CDR2 is YYEEEE. Using reference TRBV5-6 and TRBJ2-7 for the parts outside the CDR3, the full variable domain is DAGVTQSPTHLIKTRGQQVTLRCSPKSGHDTVSWYQQALGQGPQFIFQYYEEEERQRGNFPDRFSGHQFPNYSSELNVNALLLGDSALYLCASSSGWADEQYFGPGTRLTVT.

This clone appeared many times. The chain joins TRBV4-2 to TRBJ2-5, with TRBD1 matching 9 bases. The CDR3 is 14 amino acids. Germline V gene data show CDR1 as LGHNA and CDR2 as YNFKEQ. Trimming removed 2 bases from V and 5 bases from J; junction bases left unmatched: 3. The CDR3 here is CASSQRQGGETQYF. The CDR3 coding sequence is TGTGCCAGCAGCCAACGACAGGGGGGGGAGACCCAGTACTTC.

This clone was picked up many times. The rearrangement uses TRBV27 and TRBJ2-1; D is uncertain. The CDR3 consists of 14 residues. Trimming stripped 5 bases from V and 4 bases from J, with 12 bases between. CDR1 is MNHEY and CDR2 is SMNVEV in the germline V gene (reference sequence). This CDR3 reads CASSPLIGYNEQFF. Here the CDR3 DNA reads TGTGCCAGCAGTCCCCTTATCGGTTACAATGAGCAGTTCTTC.

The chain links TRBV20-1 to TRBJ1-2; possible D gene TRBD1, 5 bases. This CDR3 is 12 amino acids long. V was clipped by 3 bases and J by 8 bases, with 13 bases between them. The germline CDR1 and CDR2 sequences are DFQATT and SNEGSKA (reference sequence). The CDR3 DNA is TGCAGTGCTAGTGGATGGGGGGGAGGCTACACCTTC. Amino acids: CSASGWGGGYTF.

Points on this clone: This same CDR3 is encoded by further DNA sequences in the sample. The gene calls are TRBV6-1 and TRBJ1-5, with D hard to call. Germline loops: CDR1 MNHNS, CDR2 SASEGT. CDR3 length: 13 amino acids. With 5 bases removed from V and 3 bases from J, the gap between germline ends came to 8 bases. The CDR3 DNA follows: TGTGCCAGCAGTCCGAACGCCAATCAGCCCCAGCATTTT. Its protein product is CASSPNANQPQHF.

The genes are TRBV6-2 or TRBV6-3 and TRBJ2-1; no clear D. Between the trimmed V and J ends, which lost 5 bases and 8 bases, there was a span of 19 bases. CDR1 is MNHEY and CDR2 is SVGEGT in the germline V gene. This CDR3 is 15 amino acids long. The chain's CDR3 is CASSTAVLKWYEQFF. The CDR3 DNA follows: TGTGCCAGCAGTACCGCGGTACTAAAGTGGTATGAGCAGTTCTTC.

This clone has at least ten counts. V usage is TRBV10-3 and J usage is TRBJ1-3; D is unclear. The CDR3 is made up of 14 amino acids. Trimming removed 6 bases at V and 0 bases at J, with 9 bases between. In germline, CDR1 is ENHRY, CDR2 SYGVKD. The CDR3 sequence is CAIRNDVSGNTIYF. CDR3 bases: TGTGCCATCAGAAATGACGTCTCTGGAAACACCATATATTTT.

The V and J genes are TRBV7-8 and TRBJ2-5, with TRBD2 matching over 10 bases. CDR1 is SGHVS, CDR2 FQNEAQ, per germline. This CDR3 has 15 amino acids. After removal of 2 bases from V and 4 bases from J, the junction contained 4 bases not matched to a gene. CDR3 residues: CASSLLAGVRETQYF. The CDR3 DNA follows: TGTGCCAGCAGCTTACTAGCGGGAGTTAGAGAGACCCAGTACTTC.

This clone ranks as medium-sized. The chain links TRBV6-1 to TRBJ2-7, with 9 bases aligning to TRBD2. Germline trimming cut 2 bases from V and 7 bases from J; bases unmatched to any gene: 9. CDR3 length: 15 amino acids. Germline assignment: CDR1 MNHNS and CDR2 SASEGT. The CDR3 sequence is CASSEYVAGVSEQYF. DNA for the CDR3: TGTGCCAGCAGTGAATACGTAGCGGGAGTCAGTGAGCAGTACTTC.

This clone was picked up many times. Here the CDR3 DNA reads TGTGCCAGCAGCTTTACTAGCGGGAGGGGGGCTGAGCAGTTCTTC. Translation gives CASSFTSGRGAEQFF. The J gene is TRBJ2-1, the V gene TRBV7-9; 13 positions agree with TRBD2. CDR1 and CDR2 from the germline V gene are SEHNR and FQNEAQ (reference sequence). The trim removed 3 bases at V and 9 bases at J, leaving 5 bases unmatched. The CDR3 is 15 amino acids.

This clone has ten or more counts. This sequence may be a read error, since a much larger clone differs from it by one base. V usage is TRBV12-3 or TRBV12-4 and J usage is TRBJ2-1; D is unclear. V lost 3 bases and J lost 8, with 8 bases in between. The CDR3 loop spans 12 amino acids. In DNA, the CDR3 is TGTGCCAGCAGTTTCGGGTCTGATGAGCAGTTCTTC. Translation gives CASSFGSDEQFF.

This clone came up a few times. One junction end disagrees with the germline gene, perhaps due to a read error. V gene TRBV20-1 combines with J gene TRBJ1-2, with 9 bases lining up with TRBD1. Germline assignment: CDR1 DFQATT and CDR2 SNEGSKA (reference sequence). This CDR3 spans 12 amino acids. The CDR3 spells CSASTGGYGYAF. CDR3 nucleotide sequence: TGCAGTGCTAGTACAGGGGGCTATGGCTACGCCTTC.

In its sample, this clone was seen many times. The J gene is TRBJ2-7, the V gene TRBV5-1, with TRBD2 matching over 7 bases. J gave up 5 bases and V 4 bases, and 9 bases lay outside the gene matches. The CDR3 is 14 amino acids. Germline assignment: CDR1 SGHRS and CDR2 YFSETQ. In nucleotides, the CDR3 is TGCGCCAGCAGCAGCGGAGGCGGGGGAGACGAGCAGTACTTC. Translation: CASSSGGGGDEQYF.

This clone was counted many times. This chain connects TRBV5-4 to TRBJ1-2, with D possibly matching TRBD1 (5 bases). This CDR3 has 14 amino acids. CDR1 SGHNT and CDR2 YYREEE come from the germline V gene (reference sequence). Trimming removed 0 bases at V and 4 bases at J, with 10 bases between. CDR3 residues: CASSLARGGYGYTF. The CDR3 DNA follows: TGTGCCAGCAGCTTGGCTAGGGGCGGCTATGGCTACACCTTC.

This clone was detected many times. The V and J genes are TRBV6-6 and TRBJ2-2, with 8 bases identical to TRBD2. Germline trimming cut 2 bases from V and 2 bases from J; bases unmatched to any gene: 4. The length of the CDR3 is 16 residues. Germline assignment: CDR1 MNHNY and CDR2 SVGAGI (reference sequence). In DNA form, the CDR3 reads TGTGCCAGCAGTTACGCGGGAGGAGGAAACACCGGGGAGCTGTTTTTT. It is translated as CASSYAGGGNTGELFF.

CDR3 in DNA: TGTGCCAGCAGCAACCCAACAGGCAAGGGGGCCAGAGGCTACACCTTC. Its protein product is CASSNPTGKGARGYTF. The chain couples TRBV11-1 to TRBJ1-2; TRBD1 aligns across 7 bases. Trimming at V came to 5 bases and at J to 8 bases, leaving 17 bases not matched to a gene. This CDR3 region has 16 residues. Germline V gives CDR1 SGHAT, CDR2 FQDESV (reference sequence).

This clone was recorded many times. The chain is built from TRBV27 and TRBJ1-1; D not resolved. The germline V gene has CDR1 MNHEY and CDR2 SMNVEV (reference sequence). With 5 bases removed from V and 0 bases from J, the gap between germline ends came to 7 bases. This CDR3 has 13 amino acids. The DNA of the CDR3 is TGTGCCAGCAGTCTTCGATTGAACACTGAAGCTTTCTTT. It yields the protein CASSLRLNTEAFF.

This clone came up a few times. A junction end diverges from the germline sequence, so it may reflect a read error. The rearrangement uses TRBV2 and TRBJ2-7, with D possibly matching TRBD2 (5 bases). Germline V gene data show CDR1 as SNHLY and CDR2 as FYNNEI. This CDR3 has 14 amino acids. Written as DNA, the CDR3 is TGTGCCAGCATGGCGGCGGAGCTAGCCCACGATCAGTACTTC. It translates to CASMAAELAHDQYF.

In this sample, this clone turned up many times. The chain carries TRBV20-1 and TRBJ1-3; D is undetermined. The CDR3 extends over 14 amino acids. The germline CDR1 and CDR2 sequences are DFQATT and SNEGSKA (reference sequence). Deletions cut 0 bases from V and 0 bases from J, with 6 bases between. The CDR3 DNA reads TGCAGTGCTAGAGAGTCGTACTCTGGAAACACCATATATTTT. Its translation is CSARESYSGNTIYF.